This T cell receptor beta chain was identified during a study of T cell repertoires in cytomegalovirus infection. As for the study in general: Evidence of both CMV infection and a matching HLA type came from public TCR beta signatures.

Concerning this clonotype: As yet, its antigen is unknown.

General study points: Of the TCR beta families, the public ones yielded a cumulative frequency that identified carriers of CMV plus the relevant HLA. HLA-C-restricted CMV-specific TCR beta clonotypes prevailed in the ex vivo response.

TCRdb reprocessed the reads via MiXCR and lists one record per CDR3 protein. The sample includes 150,000 to 200,000 distinct CDR3 sequences, about 30% seen only once; the top ten take 30% to 35%. The source material was PBMCs. The TCR was taken from a human donor in good health (CMV status not recorded). Some clones in this sample may be carry-over from other donors' samples.

The CDR3 DNA is TGCGCCAGCAGCTTTGAGGGGGATCAGCCCCAGCATTTT. Protein product: CASSFEGDQPQHF. This rearrangement joins TRBV5-1 to TRBJ1-5; the D gene is possibly TRBD1 (6 bases). Trimming shortened V by 2 bases and J by 5 bases, and 8 bases separated the two germline ends. Germline CDR1 SGHRS, CDR2 YFSETQ. The CDR3 is made up of 13 amino acids.